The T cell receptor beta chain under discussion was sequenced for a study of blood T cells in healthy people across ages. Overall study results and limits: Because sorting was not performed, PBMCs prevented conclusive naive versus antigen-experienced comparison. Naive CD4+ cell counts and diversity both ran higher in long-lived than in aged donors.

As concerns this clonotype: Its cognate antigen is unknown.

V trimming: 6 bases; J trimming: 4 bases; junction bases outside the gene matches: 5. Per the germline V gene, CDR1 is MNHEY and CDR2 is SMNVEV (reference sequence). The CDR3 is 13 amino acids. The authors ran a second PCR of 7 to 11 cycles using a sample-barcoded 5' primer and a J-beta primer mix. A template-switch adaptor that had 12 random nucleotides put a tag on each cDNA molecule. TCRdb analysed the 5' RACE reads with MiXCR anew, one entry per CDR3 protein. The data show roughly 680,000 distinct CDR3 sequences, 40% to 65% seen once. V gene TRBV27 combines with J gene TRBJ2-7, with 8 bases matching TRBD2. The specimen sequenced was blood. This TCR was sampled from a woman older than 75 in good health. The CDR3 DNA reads TGTGCCAGCAGGAGCCGGGAGGGGTACGAGCAGTACTTC. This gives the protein CASRSREGYEQYF.